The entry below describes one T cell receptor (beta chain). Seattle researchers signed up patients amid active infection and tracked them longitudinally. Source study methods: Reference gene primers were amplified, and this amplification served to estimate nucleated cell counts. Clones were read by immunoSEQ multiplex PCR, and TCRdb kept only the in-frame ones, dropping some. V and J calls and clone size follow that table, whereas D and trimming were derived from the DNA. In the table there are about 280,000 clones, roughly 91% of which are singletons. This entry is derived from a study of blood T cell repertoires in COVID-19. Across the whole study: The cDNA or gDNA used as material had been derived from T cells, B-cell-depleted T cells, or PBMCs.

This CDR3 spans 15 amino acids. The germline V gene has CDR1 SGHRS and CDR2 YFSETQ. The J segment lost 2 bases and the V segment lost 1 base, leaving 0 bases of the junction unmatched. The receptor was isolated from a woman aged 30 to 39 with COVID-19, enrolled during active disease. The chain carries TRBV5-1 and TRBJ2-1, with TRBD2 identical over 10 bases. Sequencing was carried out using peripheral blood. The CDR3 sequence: CASSLSGGAYNEQFF. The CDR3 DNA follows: TGCGCCAGCAGCTTGAGCGGGGGGGCCTACAATGAGCAGTTCTTC.